This T cell receptor (beta chain) was sequenced for a study of early T cells in non-severe SARS-CoV-2 infection. Study background: The input, bulk RNA from unsorted whole blood, was sequenced, and chains were unpaired.

The TCR library protocol attached unique molecular identifiers to the individual cDNA molecules. TCRdb processed the 5' RACE reads anew with MiXCR; each CDR3 protein has one entry. This sample carries over 55,000 distinct CDR3 sequences, about 9.1% of them seen once, and the ten largest clones take over 8.5%. This clonotype was seen only a few times. Its cognate antigen is unknown. Study results and caveats: The VDJdb matching leaned toward anti-spike CD8 responses and overlooked private and CD4 specificities.

The V gene lost 7 bases and the J gene lost 0 bases, with 28 bases spanning the gap. The CDR3 spans 20 residues. Germline-derived CDR1 and CDR2 are MNHEY and SMNVEV (reference sequence). The sequence was collected from an adult who was a healthcare worker with PCR-confirmed SARS-CoV-2 infection or an uninfected control (not recorded which). Sequenced material: whole blood. The rearrangement links TRBV27 to TRBJ2-1, with D uncertain. The CDR3 DNA reads TGTGCCAGCAAACCCACCCCCGGGTCTTCGGGCACCCGCTCCTACAATGAGCAGTTCTTC. Its translation: CASKPTPGSSGTRSYNEQFF.